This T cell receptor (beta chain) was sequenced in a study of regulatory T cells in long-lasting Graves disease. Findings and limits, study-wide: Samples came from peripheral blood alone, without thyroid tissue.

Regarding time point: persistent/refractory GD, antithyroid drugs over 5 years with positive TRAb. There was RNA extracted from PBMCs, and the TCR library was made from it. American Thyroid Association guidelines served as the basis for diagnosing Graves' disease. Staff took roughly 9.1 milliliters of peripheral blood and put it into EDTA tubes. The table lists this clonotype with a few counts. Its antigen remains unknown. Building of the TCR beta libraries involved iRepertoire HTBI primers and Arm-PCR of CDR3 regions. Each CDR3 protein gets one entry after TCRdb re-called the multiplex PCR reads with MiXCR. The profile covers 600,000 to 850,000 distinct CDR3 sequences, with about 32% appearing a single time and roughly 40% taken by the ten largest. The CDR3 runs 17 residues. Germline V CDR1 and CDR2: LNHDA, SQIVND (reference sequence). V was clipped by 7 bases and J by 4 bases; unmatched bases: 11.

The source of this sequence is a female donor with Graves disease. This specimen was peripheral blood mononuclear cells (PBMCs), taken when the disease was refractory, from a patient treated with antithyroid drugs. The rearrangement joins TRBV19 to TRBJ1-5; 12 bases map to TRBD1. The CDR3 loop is CASKTGTGGRGNQPQHF. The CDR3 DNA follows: TGTGCCAGTAAGACCGGGACAGGGGGCCGCGGAAATCAGCCCCAGCATTTT.